This TCR beta chain was recovered during a study of blood T cells in healthy people across ages (dated by TCRdb to the mid-2010s). Concerning the study at large: In model experiments, template switching captured roughly one uniquely barcoded TCR beta cDNA molecule for every two T cells. Using the same blood draw, the study looked at two additional independent replicas of 1 million unique cDNA reads for two donors, one aged 18 to 30 and the other aged 80 or older. Age-related changes in TCR beta repertoire diversity were measured in the study by deep sequencing normalized with unique cDNA molecular identifiers. The donors were split into four age groups: young (average around 15 years), middle-aged (roughly 39), aged (about 62) and long-lived (under 90). Donors of different ages were randomly distributed across sequencing lanes to avoid experimental bias.

Library preparation employed 5' RACE. A second PCR of roughly 7 to 11 cycles was performed with a sample-barcoded 5' primer and a J-beta primer mix. Each TCR beta cDNA molecule received a unique molecular identifier from a template-switch 5' adaptor carrying 12 random nucleotides. Each sample yielded at least 2.5 million CDR3-containing paired-end reads. All of the RNA was converted into first-strand cDNA using the Mint cDNA synthesis kit, with a TRBC-specific oligonucleotide serving as the primer. All cDNA was treated with uracil-DNA glycosylase and then went through a first 18-cycle PCR with the universal primers M1SS and BC2_uni_R. In the paper's pipeline: For normalization, 1 million high-quality reads were randomly selected from each sample, with every read carrying a distinct molecular identifier. Instead of being binned into consensus sequences, reads with shared molecular identifiers were discarded. MiTCR, with a Q25 quality threshold and the strictest error-elimination algorithm, was used for CDR3 identification, clonotype clustering and error correction. A nonparametric unseen species model with Euler transformation was used to estimate a lower bound on total TCR beta diversity. TCRdb took the public reads, trimmed them with fastp at Q25, ran MiXCR for clone calling and kept in-frame beta chains. Records with the same CDR3 protein are collapsed into one entry carrying the most frequent genes and DNA. TCRdb, not the authors, supplied the V and J calls. The sample table shows approximately 1,700,000 distinct CDR3 sequences, and roughly two fifths are seen once. The top ten clonotypes cover more than 20% of the sample.

This clonotype was found many times. Its antigen specificity is not known. Per-base quality was not reported, and no clone a single base away is much larger than it. The CDR3 covers 17 residues, taking in both the cysteine and the phenylalanine. Only the CDR3 DNA stays, 51 bases, in frame from base 1. Between the V and J ends, shortened by 7 bases and 0 bases respectively, the junction contains 19 bases. The CDR1 and CDR2 encoded by the germline V gene are SQVTM and ANQGSEA. What the authors observed across the whole study: A strong correlation was found between observed TCR beta diversity and the percentage of naive T cells measured by flow cytometry. Since profiling was done on bulk unsorted PBMCs, naive and antigen-experienced compartments could not be conclusively compared. Donor CMV infection status was unknown, potentially confounding age-related changes in expanded clonotypes. Compared with the aged group, more naive CD4+ T cells, fewer expanded clones and increased TCR diversity were shown by the long-lived group, suggesting age selection. Estimates of total diversity from one million sequenced T cells were regarded as lower bounds and underestimates. As age increased, observed TCR beta diversity per million T cells dropped in a roughly linear way, and a significant reduction was already evident by age about 40.

The roughly 39 donors, aged about 6 to 90 years, were systemically healthy Caucasian individuals from Russia. Roughly 10 milliliters of peripheral blood were drawn from each donor into EDTA-treated Vacutainer tubes. Ficoll-Paque density-gradient centrifugation was used to isolate PBMCs, with at least 6.5 million per sample. Trizol reagent was used to extract total RNA from PBMCs, with at least 5.5 micrograms per sample. The percentages of naive CD45RAhigh/CD27high T cells were determined by flow cytometry on a PBMC aliquot from every donor. Sequencing input: blood. The receptor's source is a human donor in good health. This sequence uses TRBV29-1 and TRBJ2-6; the D region possibly corresponds to TRBD1 (5 bases align). The DNA sequence is given as TGCAGCGCCATGCTCGACAGAATTCCCTCTGGGGCCAACGTCCTGACTTTC. Translated, it gives CSAMLDRIPSGANVLTF.